Listed below are T cell receptor beta chains from one sample, sequenced in a study of shared clonotypes between healthy human individuals. Method: immunoSEQ multiplex PCR; TCRdb's copy keeps in-frame clones and lacks some. The table shows around 2.1 million clones, with approximately 96% occurring only once. The specimen sequenced was naive CD4+ T cells sorted from blood. The receptors come from a man between 18 and 29 years old in good health. Each CDR3 is given with its conserved first and last residue. A D gene is named only where the DNA matches it firmly. Size is omitted from some rows. Given values are once, few, many or a class for expanded clones.

DNA	CDR3	V	J	size	D
TGTGCCAGCAGTAAAGGGGGGACTAGCTCGGGGTCCTACGAGCAGTACTTC	CASSKGGTSSGSYEQYF	TRBV5-4	TRBJ2-7	.	TRBD2
TGTGCCATCAGCGTGAAGATGTCGTCGGGAACAGGGGGGGATGAAAAACTGTTTTTT	CAISVKMSSGTGGDEKLFF	TRBV10-3	TRBJ1-4	.	TRBD1
TGCGCCAGCAGCCGGCTAGCGGCTAGCACAGATACGCAGTATTTT	CASSRLAASTDTQYF	TRBV5-1	TRBJ2-3	.	TRBD2
TGTGCCAGCAGTCCCTGGGCAGATACGCAGTATTTT	CASSPWADTQYF	TRBV27	TRBJ2-3	.	.
TGCGCCAGCAGCCAGCAGGGTAAAGAGACCCAGTACTTC	CASSQQGKETQYF	TRBV10-2	TRBJ2-5	.	.
TGTGCCAGCAGCTTGGGGGCCACAGATACGCAGTATTTT	CASSLGATDTQYF	TRBV7-8	TRBJ2-3	.	.
TGTGCCAGCAGGACGGGACTCAGTAGCTCCTACAATGAGCAGTTCTTC	CASRTGLSSSYNEQFF	TRBV2	TRBJ2-1	.	.
TGTGCCATCCGGAGGGTGGCGGCCGCCTACGAGCAGTACTTC	CAIRRVAAAYEQYF	TRBV28	TRBJ2-7	.	.
TGTGCCAGCAGCTTCCGCGATTTACAGGGTGTGAGAGGAGTCACTGAAGCTTTCTTT	CASSFRDLQGVRGVTEAFF	TRBV7-9	TRBJ1-1	.	.
TGTGCCAGCAGTGGCGGAAATACGCAGTATTTT	CASSGGNTQYF	TRBV6-1	TRBJ2-3	once	.
TGTGCCAGCAGCTTGGCAAGGGTCGGCTATGGCTACACCTTC	CASSLARVGYGYTF	TRBV5-8	TRBJ1-2	.	.
TGCGCCAGCAGCTTGGCTAGCGGGAGCTCTGGGGAGCTGTTTTTT	CASSLASGSSGELFF	TRBV5-1	TRBJ2-2	.	TRBD2
TGTGCCAGCAGCCCCTCAGGTAGCGGGAGGGCCGAGCAGTACTTC	CASSPSGSGRAEQYF	TRBV7-2	TRBJ2-7	.	TRBD2
TGTGCCAGCAGCTCCTTCCCCGTGGGGGCCACTGAAGCTTTCTTT	CASSSFPVGATEAFF	TRBV7-9	TRBJ1-1	.	.
TGTGCCAGCAGCTTAGATACCAGGTACGGGCCCACTGAAGCTTTCTTT	CASSLDTRYGPTEAFF	TRBV7-9	TRBJ1-1	.	.
TGTGCCAGCACGCGAACCGGGACTAGCGGGACTTACAATGAGCAGTTCTTC	CASTRTGTSGTYNEQFF	TRBV7-8	TRBJ2-1	.	TRBD2
TGTGCCAGCAGTGGACACGGGACGGCGAACACTGAAGCTTTCTTT	CASSGHGTANTEAFF	TRBV25-1	TRBJ1-1	.	.
TGTGCCAGCAGCTCGCCCTCTAGCGGACCCAACACCGGGGAGCTGTTTTTT	CASSSPSSGPNTGELFF	TRBV11-2	TRBJ2-2	.	TRBD2
TGTGCCAGCAGTTATGAGGGGATGCGGACCGGGGAGCTGTTTTTT	CASSYEGMRTGELFF	TRBV6-5	TRBJ2-2	.	.
TGTGCCAGCAAGGGGGGGGTATATTCATTGTCCTCCTACAATGAGCAGTTCTTC	CASKGGVYSLSSYNEQFF	TRBV2	TRBJ2-1	.	.
TGTGCCAGCAGCTTGAAGGGAGTGGCCGGGGAGCTGTTTTTT	CASSLKGVAGELFF	TRBV5-6	TRBJ2-2	.	.
TGTGCCAGCTCACTAGACAGTAATCAGCCCCAGCATTTT	CASSLDSNQPQHF	TRBV18	TRBJ1-5	.	.
TGTGCCAGCAGCCCATACTCGAACCGGGATGAGCAGTTCTTC	CASSPYSNRDEQFF	TRBV7-2	TRBJ2-1	once	.
TGCGCCAGCAGTGCCGGGACAGGGGCCGACTCTGGGGCCAACGTCCTGACTTTC	CASSAGTGADSGANVLTF	TRBV5-1	TRBJ2-6	.	TRBD1
TGCAGCGTTGACCAGGGCCTAAAGGGTGGCTACACCTTC	CSVDQGLKGGYTF	TRBV29-1	TRBJ1-2	.	.
TGCGCCAGCAGCTTGGAGTCAGGGGCACCCTACGAGCAGTACTTC	CASSLESGAPYEQYF	TRBV5-1	TRBJ2-7	once	.
TGTGCCAGCAGCACACTCAGGGGGCGGGTTGAAGCTTTCTTT	CASSTLRGRVEAFF	TRBV11-2	TRBJ1-1	once	TRBD1
TGCGCCAGCAGTTTACAACCTGGCAGGGGAGCAGGTACGCAGTATTTT	CASSLQPGRGAGTQYF	TRBV5-1	TRBJ2-3	.	.
TGTGCCAGCAGTGAATTTTCGGCTAACTATGGCTACACCTTC	CASSEFSANYGYTF	TRBV2	TRBJ1-2	.	.
TGTGCCAGCACCTTTAGCGGGGAATACAATGAGCAGTTCTTC	CASTFSGEYNEQFF	TRBV27	TRBJ2-1	.	TRBD2
TGTGCCAGCAGGGTAGACACGGATACGCAGTATTTT	CASRVDTDTQYF	TRBV2	TRBJ2-3	.	.
TGCGCCAGCAGCGGGGGGCGCACGGAGGGTGAGCAGTTCTTC	CASSGGRTEGEQFF	TRBV5-1	TRBJ2-1	.	.
TGTGCCAGCAGTGGGGACAGGGCGATTGAAGCTTTCTTT	CASSGDRAIEAFF	TRBV13	TRBJ1-1	few	TRBD1
TGTGCCAGCACCTATAGCGGGGTCGGGGAGACCCAGTACTTC	CASTYSGVGETQYF	TRBV11-2	TRBJ2-5	.	TRBD2
TGCGCCAGCAGGCTAAAAGAGGGGCAGTTCTTC	CASRLKEGQFF	TRBV5-1	TRBJ2-1	.	.
TGTGCCAGCAGTCAAAGACTAGCGGGTTCCATCAATGAGCAGTTCTTC	CASSQRLAGSINEQFF	TRBV11-2	TRBJ2-1	once	TRBD2
TGCGCCAGCAGCCCCGGGACAGAGAACACTGAAGCTTTCTTT	CASSPGTENTEAFF	TRBV5-1	TRBJ1-1	.	TRBD1
TGTGCCAGTAGTATTTGGACAGGGGGTACCAACGTCCTGACTTTC	CASSIWTGGTNVLTF	TRBV19	TRBJ2-6	.	TRBD1
TGTGCCAGCAGCTTAGCTGGGTACTACGAGCAGTACTTC	CASSLAGYYEQYF	TRBV7-9	TRBJ2-7	.	.
TGTGCCAGCAGCCCCACGGGGAGGGCGGTGAGTAACACTGAAGCTTTCTTT	CASSPTGRAVSNTEAFF	TRBV9	TRBJ1-1	once	.
TGCGCCAGCAGCCAAGATTTGAGGGATAGGAATGAGCAGTTCTTC	CASSQDLRDRNEQFF	TRBV4-3	TRBJ2-1	.	.
TGTGCCAGCACCGAGGGGACAGTCTCTGGAAACACCATATATTTT	CASTEGTVSGNTIYF	TRBV6-1	TRBJ1-3	.	TRBD1
TGTGCCAGCAGTTACATATGGACTACCTTT	CASSYIWTTF	TRBV6-1	TRBJ1-1	.	.
TGCAGCGTTGTAGAAGAGGAGGGCTACGAGCAGTACTTC	CSVVEEEGYEQYF	TRBV29-1	TRBJ2-7	.	.
TGTGCCAGCAGCTTAGGGGGGATGAACACTGAAGCTTTCTTT	CASSLGGMNTEAFF	TRBV28	TRBJ1-1	.	.